The 27 T cell receptor beta chains in this list originate from one sample, sequenced in a study of OX40 agonist ivuxolimab in advanced cancers. Assay: immunoSEQ multiplex PCR; the TCRdb copy retains only in-frame clones and omits some. The sample carries fewer than 85,000 clones, 85% recorded once. The material sequenced was CD4+ or CD8+ T cells sorted from blood, taken in a trial of the OX40 agonist ivuxolimab. The receptors here all came from an adult with an advanced solid tumor such as melanoma, head and neck, liver or kidney cancer.

The chain carries TRBV12-5 and TRBJ2-3; D not certain. From germline, CDR1 is LGHNT and CDR2 FRNRAP. The CDR3 is 14 residues long. V was shortened by 3 bases and J by 1 base, with 8 bases between the two germline ends. CDR3 in amino acids: CASGFARGTDTQYF. The CDR3 DNA sequence: TGTGCTAGTGGTTTTGCTCGTGGCACAGATACGCAGTATTTT.

The V call is TRBV19, the J call TRBJ2-1, with 12 bases matching TRBD2. CDR1 and CDR2 (germline): LNHDA, SQIVND (reference sequence). The CDR3 totals 15 residues. The trim removed 6 bases at V and 9 bases at J, leaving 9 bases unmatched. This CDR3 is CASRTSGSTYGEQFF. CDR3 coding DNA: TGTGCCAGTAGGACTAGCGGGAGCACCTACGGTGAGCAGTTCTTC.

The chain combines TRBV21-1 with TRBJ1-2. TRBV21-1 is described as a pseudogene. This CDR3 spans 18 amino acids. Written as DNA, the CDR3 is TGTGCCAGCAGCAAAACGCTCCGGGAGGCAGGGTGTAACTATGGCTACACCTTC. Translating gives CASSKTLREAGCNYGYTF.

The V and J genes are TRBV6-1 and TRBJ1-5; weak D call: TRBD1 (6 bases). CDR1 and CDR2 from the germline V gene are MNHNS and SASEGT. V was clipped by 10 bases and J by 6 bases, with 22 bases between them. The CDR3 has 15 amino acids. DNA of the CDR3: TGTGCCACCAGAGGATCGGGGGGCTCTCCTCAGCCCCAGCATTTT. Encoded protein: CATRGSGGSPQPQHF.

The chain joins TRBV6-6 to TRBJ1-4; D is ambiguous. CDR1 is MNHNY and CDR2 is SVGAGI in the germline V gene (reference sequence). The CDR3 is made up of 13 amino acids. With 5 bases removed from V and 6 bases from J, the gap between germline ends came to 10 bases. CDR3 coding DNA: TGTGCCAGCAGTCCCGAGTTAGATGAAAAACTGTTTTTT. As protein: CASSPELDEKLFF.

V usage is TRBV6-6 and J usage is TRBJ2-7; 8 bases align to TRBD1. This CDR3 comprises 14 residues. CDR1 and CDR2 from the germline V gene are MNHNY and SVGAGI (reference sequence). Losses at the gene ends were 4 bases for V and 2 bases for J; bases not matched to a gene: 4. The chain's CDR3 is CASSSGQGTYEQYF. The CDR3 nucleotides read TGTGCCAGCAGTTCCGGACAGGGCACCTACGAGCAGTACTTC.

V and J are TRBV9 and TRBJ2-2; 7 bases are a match to TRBD2. Trimming cost V 4 bases and J 5 bases; bases outside gene matches: 11. Germline CDR1 SGDLS, CDR2 YYNGEE. CDR3 length equals 16 residues. The DNA for the CDR3 is TGTGCCAGCAGCCCCTTCTCTAGCGGAGAGACCGGGGAGCTGTTTTTT. Its protein is CASSPFSSGETGELFF.

This clone appeared a single time. The chain combines TRBV5-1 with TRBJ2-3, with D possibly TRBD2 on 6 matching bases. Per germline, CDR1 SGHRS and CDR2 YFSETQ. V dropped 3 bases and J dropped 4 bases, with 18 bases sitting between them. CDR3 length equals 16 residues. The CDR3 DNA is TGCGCCAGCAGCTCGGAAACGGGAGTGATTGCAGATACGCAGTATTTT. It specifies CASSSETGVIADTQYF.

The chain employs TRBV15 and TRBJ2-1, with D possibly matching TRBD2 (5 bases). With 1 base removed from V and 0 bases from J, the gap between germline ends came to 7 bases. Germline assignment: CDR1 LNHNV and CDR2 YYDKDF (reference sequence). The CDR3 totals 15 residues. The CDR3 protein is CATSRASGSYNEQFF. In nucleotides, the CDR3 is TGTGCCACCAGCAGAGCAAGCGGCTCCTACAATGAGCAGTTCTTC.

V usage is TRBV9 and J usage is TRBJ1-4; D remains ambiguous. The CDR3 loop spans 14 amino acids. Germline V CDR1 and CDR2: SGDLS, YYNGEE. Between the trimmed V and J ends, which lost 4 bases and 8 bases, there was a span of 15 bases. CDR3 protein: CASSQAPEAEKLFF. The CDR3 DNA follows: TGTGCCAGCAGCCAGGCCCCCGAGGCAGAAAAACTGTTTTTT.

The chain combines TRBV5-1 with TRBJ1-3; D remains ambiguous. CDR3 size: 14 residues. The germline V gene has CDR1 SGHRS and CDR2 YFSETQ. V lost 4 bases to trimming and J lost 0 bases, with 8 bases between them. For the CDR3, the DNA is TGCGCCAGCAGCCTGGAGAGCTCTGGAAACACCATATATTTT. Amino acid sequence: CASSLESSGNTIYF.

The rearrangement links TRBV12-5 to TRBJ2-2, with 9 bases matching TRBD1. Germline values: CDR1 LGHNT, CDR2 FRNRAP. The CDR3 is 15 residues long. J gave up 2 bases and V 4 bases, and 2 bases lay outside the gene matches. The CDR3 nucleotides are TGTGCTAGTGGTTCGGGACAGGGTAACACCGGGGAGCTGTTTTTT. Translation: CASGSGQGNTGELFF.

The J gene is TRBJ1-3, the V gene TRBV6-6, with unresolved D. The V gene's germline CDR1 is MNHNY and CDR2 SVGAGI (reference sequence). Trimming stripped 8 bases from V and 0 bases from J, with 11 bases between. There are 14 residues in the CDR3. CDR3 DNA sequence: TGTGCCAGCTCAACCGAGCTCTCTGGAAACACCATATATTTT. Protein sequence: CASSTELSGNTIYF.

This rearrangement joins TRBV28 to TRBJ2-3, with 8 nucleotides matching TRBD2. Germline V gene lookup returns CDR1 MDHEN and CDR2 SYDVKM. The ends lost 2 bases at V and 2 bases at J; junction bases unmatched: 6. The CDR3 sequence is 16 residues long. Here the CDR3 reads CASSLLTSGPTDTQYF. The CDR3 nucleotides read TGTGCCAGCAGTTTACTAACTAGCGGACCCACAGATACGCAGTATTTT.

The chain's CDR3 is CASSLVGSPNTGELFF. The CDR3 nucleotides are TGTGCCAGCAGCTTAGTAGGTTCCCCGAACACCGGGGAGCTGTTTTTT. V is TRBV7-2 and J is TRBJ2-2; D gene uncertain. Germline V gene data show CDR1 as SGHTA and CDR2 as FQGNSA. The CDR3 totals 16 residues. Trimming took off 1 base at V and 0 bases at J, with 9 bases between the two ends. Filled out from reference TRBV7-2 and TRBJ2-2, the complete variable domain reads GAGVSQSPSNKVTEKGKDVELRCDPISGHTALYWYRQSLGQGLEFLIYFQGNSAPDKSGLPSDRFSAERTGGSVSTLTIQRTQQEDSAVYLCASSLVGSPNTGELFFGEGSRLTVL.

J is TRBJ2-7 and V is TRBV6-1, with TRBD1 identical over 9 bases. The CDR3 covers 14 residues. Trimming at V came to 5 bases and at J to 4 bases, leaving 6 bases not matched to a gene. Germline V gene data show CDR1 as MNHNS and CDR2 as SASEGT. The CDR3 region has the DNA TGTGCCAGCAGTAATTACAGGGGGCCGTACGAGCAGTACTTC. Protein product: CASSNYRGPYEQYF.

The J gene is TRBJ1-1, the V gene TRBV7-2; possible D gene TRBD1, 6 bases. This CDR3 has 14 amino acids. V was pared by 5 bases and J by 5 bases, with 15 bases between. In germline, CDR1 is SGHTA, CDR2 FQGNSA. The CDR3 DNA follows: TGTGCCAGCAGCGGGGGCCTAAGGGGGACTGAAGCTTTCTTT. Translation gives CASSGGLRGTEAFF.

The V gene is TRBV4-3, the J gene TRBJ2-2; possible D gene TRBD2, 6 bases. Germline V gene data show CDR1 as LGHNA and CDR2 as YSLEER. The CDR3 contains 16 residues. Deletions cut 4 bases from V and 2 bases from J, with 14 bases between. The CDR3 region is CASSRGRGFNTGELFF. The CDR3 DNA sequence: TGCGCCAGCAGCCGAGGACGGGGGTTTAACACCGGGGAGCTGTTTTTT.

This clone has a single count. Written as DNA, the CDR3 is TGTGCCAGCAGTCCGGACAGGGCGGTTCAGCCCCAGCATTTT. Residues: CASSPDRAVQPQHF. This chain links TRBV2 with TRBJ1-5, with 8 nucleotides matching TRBD1. Germline CDR1 is SNHLY and CDR2 is FYNNEI. Trimming removed 5 bases from V and 6 bases from J; junction bases left unmatched: 6. The CDR3 is made up of 14 amino acids.

J is TRBJ2-2 and V is TRBV6-1, with D possibly matching TRBD1 (6 bases). Trimming took off 8 bases at V and 6 bases at J, with 19 bases between the two ends. The CDR3 is made up of 15 amino acids. CDR1 is MNHNS and CDR2 is SASEGT in the germline V gene. The CDR3 region has the DNA TGTGCCAGCGGTGGGGGCTGGTATAGTCCCGGGGAGCTGTTTTTT. Encoded protein: CASGGGWYSPGELFF.

The V call is TRBV11-1, the J call TRBJ2-2; 7 nucleotides agree with TRBD2. The length of the CDR3 is 14 residues. CDR1 is SGHAT and CDR2 is FQDESV in the germline V gene (reference sequence). V shed 5 bases, J shed 4 bases, and the junction held 4 bases outside the gene matches. CDR3 residues: CASSPAGLTGELFF. Written as DNA, the CDR3 is TGTGCCAGCAGCCCAGCGGGACTCACCGGGGAGCTGTTTTTT.

The gene calls are TRBV5-4 and TRBJ2-3; the match to TRBD2 covers 15 bases. Per the germline V gene, CDR1 is SGHNT and CDR2 is YYREEE (reference sequence). J gave up 0 bases and V 4 bases, and 12 bases lay outside the gene matches. This CDR3 is 20 amino acids long. This CDR3 is CASSTGLAGGRPVSTDTQYF. The CDR3 coding sequence is TGTGCCAGCAGCACAGGACTAGCGGGGGGGCGACCGGTTAGCACAGATACGCAGTATTTT. Combining the CDR3 with reference TRBV5-4 and TRBJ2-3 gives the whole variable domain ETGVTQSPTHLIKTRGQQVTLRCSSQSGHNTVSWYQQALGQGPQFIFQYYREEENGRGNFPPRFSGLQFPNYSSELNVNALELDDSALYLCASSTGLAGGRPVSTDTQYFGPGTRLTVL.

V is TRBV7-2 and J is TRBJ2-5; D remains unclear. Germline V gene sequence: CDR1 SGHTA, CDR2 FQGNSA. The ends were cut back, 3 bases at V and 4 bases at J, with 6 bases in the middle. There are 12 residues in the CDR3. The CDR3 DNA reads as TGTGCCAGCAGCTTTTTCGCAGAGACCCAGTACTTC. Translation: CASSFFAETQYF.

J is TRBJ1-1 and V is TRBV19, with a weak D call TRBD1 (5 bases). The CDR3 length is 12 residues. Trimming removed 0 bases from V and 12 bases from J, with 11 bases in between. The V gene's germline CDR1 is LNHDA and CDR2 SQIVND (reference sequence). The CDR3 bases are TGTGCCAGTAGTATAGATCTGGGACGGTCTTTCTTT. This gives the protein CASSIDLGRSFF.

The chain recombines TRBV5-1 with TRBJ2-3; D is unresolved. Looked up from germline, CDR1 is SGHRS and CDR2 is YFSETQ. The V end lost 1 base, the J end lost 3 bases, and 6 bases lay between the germline ends. The CDR3 covers 13 residues. The DNA for the CDR3 is TGCGCCAGCAGCTTGTATAATACAGATACGCAGTATTTT. It specifies CASSLYNTDTQYF.

The chain has TRBV6-1 and TRBJ2-7; perhaps TRBD2 as D (6 bases). V shed 5 bases and J shed 3 bases, with 14 bases lying between them. CDR1 is MNHNS and CDR2 is SASEGT in the germline V gene. The CDR3 consists of 14 residues. This CDR3 is CASSFRPGVYEQYF. CDR3 DNA: TGTGCCAGCAGTTTCCGGCCGGGAGTCTACGAGCAGTACTTC.

This sequence joins TRBV28 and TRBJ1-2; D not certain. The CDR3 has 15 amino acids. The V and J ends lost 6 bases and 4 bases respectively, with 18 bases between them. Germline CDR1 MDHEN, CDR2 SYDVKM. CDR3 sequence: CASRVTSIGGYGYTF. The CDR3 DNA reads TGTGCCAGCAGGGTGACGAGTATAGGAGGCTATGGCTACACCTTC.